The clone carrying this TCR beta chain was counted a few times. Its antigen is still unknown. This record comes from a study of T cells in Graves' hyperthyroidism and ophthalmopathy. General observations from the study: Among thyroid clonotypes expanded above 0.001, most also appeared in blood.

Amplified TCR beta CDR3 regions derived from RNA transcripts. Primed by the HTBI set, a first-round RT-PCR was run on the TCR CDR3. TCRdb reanalysed the multiplex PCR reads using MiXCR and keeps one entry per CDR3 protein. Of a few hundred thousand distinct CDR3 sequences listed, 15% to 18% are singletons. Source material: blood. The TCR comes from a young woman with Graves' hyperthyroidism.

In DNA, the CDR3 is TGTGCCACCAGTGACTGGGAGGTTGAAAATCTCTACCTCAATTACTATGGCTACACCTTC. Its protein is CATSDWEVENLYLNYYGYTF. The V and J genes are TRBV24-1 and TRBJ1-2; no clear D gene. Germline assignment: CDR1 KGHDR and CDR2 SFDVKD. This CDR3 is 20 amino acids long. V gave up 4 bases and J gave up 3 bases, with 29 bases separating them.